Described below is a single TCR beta chain sequence and its context. Its cognate antigen is unknown. A minimum of 7 million PBMCs was isolated per sample. For the second PCR, which ran for roughly 6 to 12 cycles, a sample-barcoded 5' primer and a J-beta primer mix were used. TCRdb recomputed calls from the 5' RACE reads with MiXCR, one row per CDR3 protein. This sample has about 1.4 million distinct CDR3 sequences, with 45% to 70% found just once. These data are taken from a study of blood T cells in healthy people across ages. This CDR3 spans 14 amino acids. V gave up 3 bases and J gave up 1 base; unmatched junction bases: 3. Germline values: CDR1 GTSNPN, CDR2 SVGIG (reference sequence). Study findings and constraints: Naive CD4+ cell counts and diversity both ran higher in long-lived than in aged donors. The unsorted PBMCs prevented any conclusive comparison of naive versus antigen-experienced cells.

The sequence derives from a man between 18 and 29 years old in good health. The chain uses TRBV30 and TRBJ1-5, with 7 bases matching TRBD1. Sequencing was performed on blood. The CDR3 reads CAWSTGESNQPQHF. In nucleotides, the CDR3 is TGTGCCTGGAGCACAGGGGAGAGCAATCAGCCCCAGCATTTT.